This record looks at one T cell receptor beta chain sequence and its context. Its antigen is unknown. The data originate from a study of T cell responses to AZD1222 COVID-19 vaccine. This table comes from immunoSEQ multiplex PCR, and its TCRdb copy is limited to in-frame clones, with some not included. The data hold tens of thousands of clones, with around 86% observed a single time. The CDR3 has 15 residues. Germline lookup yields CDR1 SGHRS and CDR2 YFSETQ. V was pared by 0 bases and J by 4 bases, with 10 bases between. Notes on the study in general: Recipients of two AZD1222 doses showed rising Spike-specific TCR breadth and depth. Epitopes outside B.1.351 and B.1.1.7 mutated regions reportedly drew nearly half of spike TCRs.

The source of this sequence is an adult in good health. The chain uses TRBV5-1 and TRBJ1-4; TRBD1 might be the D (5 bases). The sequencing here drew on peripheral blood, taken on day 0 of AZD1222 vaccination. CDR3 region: CASSLGTHVNEKLFF. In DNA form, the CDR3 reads TGCGCCAGCAGCTTGGGGACACATGTTAATGAAAAACTGTTTTTT.